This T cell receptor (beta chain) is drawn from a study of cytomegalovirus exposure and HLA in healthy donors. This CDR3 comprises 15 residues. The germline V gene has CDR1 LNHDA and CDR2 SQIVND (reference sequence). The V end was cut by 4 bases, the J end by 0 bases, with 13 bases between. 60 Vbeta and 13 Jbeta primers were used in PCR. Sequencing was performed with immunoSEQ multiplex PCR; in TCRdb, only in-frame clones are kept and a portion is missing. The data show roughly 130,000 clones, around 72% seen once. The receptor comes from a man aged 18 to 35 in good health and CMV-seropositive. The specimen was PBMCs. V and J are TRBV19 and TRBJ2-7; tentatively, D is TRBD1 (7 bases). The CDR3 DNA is TGTGCCAGTAGTAGACGACAGGGAGGCTCCTACGAGCAGTACTTC. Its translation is CASSRRQGGSYEQYF.